The clone carrying this TCR beta chain was seen only once. Data came from immunoSEQ multiplex PCR; TCRdb stores just in-frame clones and leaves some out. The sample has over 200,000 clones; approximately 90% are singletons. This sample was taken from a study of blood T cell repertoires in COVID-19. Trimming stripped 5 bases from V and 7 bases from J, with 14 bases between. Germline V gene data show CDR1 as MNHEY and CDR2 as SMNVEV (reference sequence). This CDR3 has 13 residues. This sequence was found in a man aged 25 to 45 with COVID-19, enrolled during active disease. This chain uses TRBV27 with TRBJ1-1, with D perhaps matching TRBD1 (6 bases). The sequencing sample was made of peripheral blood. Here the CDR3 DNA reads TGTGCCAGCAGTCCGCCCGGGACACTTGAAGCTTTCTTT. This encodes CASSPPGTLEAFF.